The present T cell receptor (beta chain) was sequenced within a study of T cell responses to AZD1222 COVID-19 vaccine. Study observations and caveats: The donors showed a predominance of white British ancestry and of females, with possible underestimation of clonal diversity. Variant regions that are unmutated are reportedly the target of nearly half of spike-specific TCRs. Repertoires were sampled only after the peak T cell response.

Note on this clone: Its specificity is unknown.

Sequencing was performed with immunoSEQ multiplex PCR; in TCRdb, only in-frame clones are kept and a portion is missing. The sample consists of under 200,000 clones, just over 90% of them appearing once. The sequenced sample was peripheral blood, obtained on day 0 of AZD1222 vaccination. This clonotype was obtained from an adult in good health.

CDR3 sequence reads: CASGGQEPGNTIYF. The CDR3 coding sequence is TGTGCCAGCGGTGGACAGGAACCTGGAAACACCATATATTTT. V usage is TRBV10-3 and J usage is TRBJ1-3, with 7 bases aligning to TRBD1. With V trimmed by 10 bases and J by 2 bases, 8 bases remained unmatched. CDR3 length equals 14 residues. Per germline, CDR1 ENHRY and CDR2 SYGVKD.